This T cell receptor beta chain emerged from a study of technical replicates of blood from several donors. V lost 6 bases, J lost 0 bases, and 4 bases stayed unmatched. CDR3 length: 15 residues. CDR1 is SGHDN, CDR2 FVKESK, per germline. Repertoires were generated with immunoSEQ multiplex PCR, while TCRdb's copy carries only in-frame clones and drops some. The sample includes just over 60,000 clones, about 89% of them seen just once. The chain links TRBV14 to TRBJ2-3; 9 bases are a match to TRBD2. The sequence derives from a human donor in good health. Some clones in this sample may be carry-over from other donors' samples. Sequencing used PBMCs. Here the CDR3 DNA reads TGTGCCAGCAGGGCTAGCGGGGCGAGCACAGATACGCAGTATTTT. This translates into CASRASGASTDTQYF. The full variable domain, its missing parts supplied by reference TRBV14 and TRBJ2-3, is EAGVTQFPSHSVIEKGQTVTLRCDPISGHDNLYWYRRVMGKEIKFLLHFVKESKQDESGMPNNRFLAERTGGTYSTLKVQPAELEDSGVYFCASRASGASTDTQYFGPGTRLTVL.